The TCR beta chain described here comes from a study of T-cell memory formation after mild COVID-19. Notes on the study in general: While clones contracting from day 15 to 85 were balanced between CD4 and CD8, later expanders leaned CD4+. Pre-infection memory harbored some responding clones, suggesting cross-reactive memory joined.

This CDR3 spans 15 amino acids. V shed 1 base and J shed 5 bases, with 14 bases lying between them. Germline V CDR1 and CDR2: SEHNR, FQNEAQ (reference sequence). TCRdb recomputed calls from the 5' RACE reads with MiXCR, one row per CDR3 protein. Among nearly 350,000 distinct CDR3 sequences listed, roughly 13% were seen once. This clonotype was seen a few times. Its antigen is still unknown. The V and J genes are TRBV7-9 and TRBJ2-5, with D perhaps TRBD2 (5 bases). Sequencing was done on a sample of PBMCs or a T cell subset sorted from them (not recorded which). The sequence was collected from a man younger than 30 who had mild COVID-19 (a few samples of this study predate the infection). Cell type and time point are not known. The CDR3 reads CASSLDGRRSETQYF. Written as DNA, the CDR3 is TGTGCCAGCAGCTTAGATGGCAGGAGGAGCGAGACCCAGTACTTC.